This T cell receptor beta chain was documented in a study of T cell responses to AZD1222 COVID-19 vaccine. Notes on the study in general: Of the AZD1222 recipients, only five or six were seropositive at baseline. White British ancestry dominated among donors, who included more females, and clonal diversity was possibly underestimated.

Here immunoSEQ multiplex PCR was the method, and the copy in TCRdb shows in-frame clones only, minus some. The sample includes under 130,000 clones, about 92% of them seen just once. Germline lookup yields CDR1 LGHNA and CDR2 YSLEER. Between the trimmed V and J ends, which lost 1 base and 1 base, there was a span of 11 bases. This CDR3 region has 15 residues. A remark on this clone: Its target is unknown.

The receptor was derived from an adult in good health. The source material was peripheral blood, sampled on day 0 of AZD1222 vaccination. The chain has TRBV4-3 and TRBJ2-7; D ambiguous. This chain's CDR3 is CASSQAYTVSYEQYF. The CDR3 bases are TGCGCCAGCAGCCAAGCGTATACTGTATCCTACGAGCAGTACTTC.